This TCR beta chain was identified during a study of cytomegalovirus exposure and HLA in healthy donors. In the study overall: Most genotyped donors, around 78% of 398, had Caucasian-associated genetic ancestry.

The PCR contained 60 Vbeta and 13 Jbeta primers. Here immunoSEQ multiplex PCR was the method, and the copy in TCRdb shows in-frame clones only, minus some. The data contain 150,000 or so clones, just under 75% of them singletons. Study-wide points: Most CMV-associated TCR beta chains appeared HLA-restricted in a later analysis. While the bulk of TCR sequences proved rare, some public TCRs turned up in many donors.

Comment on this clone: Antigen: not known.

Samples came from healthy bone marrow donors. V was cut by 4 bases and J by 0 bases, with 14 bases left in between. Looked up from germline, CDR1 is PRHDT and CDR2 is FYEKMQ (reference sequence). The CDR3 sequence is 16 residues long. The sequenced sample was PBMCs. The chain has TRBV13 and TRBJ2-3; D is perhaps TRBD2 (6 bases). This clonotype was sampled from a woman under 30 in good health and CMV-seronegative. CDR3 sequence (DNA): TGTGCCAGCAGCTCTCGACTAGTCCCTAGCACAGATACGCAGTATTTT. This sequence encodes CASSSRLVPSTDTQYF. The complete variable domain, with remaining parts taken from reference TRBV13 and TRBJ2-3, reads AAGVIQSPRHLIKEKRETATLKCYPIPRHDTVYWYQQGPGQDPQFLISFYEKMQSDKGSIPDRFSAQQFSDYHSELNMSSLELGDSALYFCASSSRLVPSTDTQYFGPGTRLTVL.